This T cell receptor beta chain emerged from a study of cytomegalovirus exposure and HLA in healthy donors. Study-wide findings and caveats: Cytomegalovirus status, reportedly, was diagnosed with high specificity and sensitivity by the classifier. Associated with cytomegalovirus, according to the listing, were around 170 TCR beta chains. When a later analysis compared HLA-associated TCR beta chains with equally common others, the HLA-associated chains turned out to be more clonally expanded and to have lower generation probabilities.

There are a few counts of this clone. The antigen is not known. Healthy bone marrow donors supplied every sample. PCR amplification relied on 60 Vbeta primers (plus 13 Jbeta primers). Produced via immunoSEQ multiplex PCR; TCRdb's table is partial and in-frame only. The sample has 100,000 to 150,000 clones; over 6.5% are singletons. CDR1 is SNHLY, CDR2 FYNNEI, per germline. There are 14 residues in the CDR3. Trimming removed 3 bases at V and 4 bases at J, with 12 bases between. The sample was PBMCs. The rearrangement uses TRBV2 and TRBJ2-5, with D perhaps matching TRBD1 (6 bases). The clonotype was recovered from a middle-aged woman in good health and CMV-seropositive. The CDR3 reads CASSDPGVRETQYF. CDR3 bases: TGTGCCAGCAGTGACCCAGGGGTACGAGAGACCCAGTACTTC.